The present entry profiles one TCR beta chain with its context. This clonotype was seen a handful of times. No antigen is known for it. Base qualities are not at hand, and no much larger clone is one base apart. Sequences LNHNV (CDR1) and YYDKDF (CDR2) are obtained from the germline V gene (reference sequence). Measured from the cysteine to the phenylalanine, the CDR3 is 15 residues long. Only CDR3 DNA is held: 45 bases, read in frame from base 1. V is reduced by 0 bases and J by 1 base, leaving a spacing of 10 bases between them. The donors were some 36 Caucasian individuals from Russia, aged roughly 6 to 100 years, who were systemically healthy. Each donor gave about 9.7 milliliters of peripheral blood, drawn into EDTA-treated Vacutainer tubes. PBMCs were isolated by Ficoll-Paque density-gradient centrifugation, with at least 6.5 million obtained per sample. Trizol reagent was used to extract total RNA from the PBMCs, yielding at least 5 micrograms per sample. The percentages of naive CD45RAhigh/CD27high T cells were determined by flow cytometry on a PBMC aliquot from every donor.

This sample stems from a study of blood T cells in healthy people across ages (dated by TCRdb to the mid-2010s). For context, the study as a whole: Template switching captured roughly one uniquely barcoded TCR beta cDNA molecule per two T cells in model experiments. Using deep sequencing normalized with unique cDNA molecular identifiers, the study measured how TCR beta repertoire diversity changes with age. The donors were split into four age groups: young (average 16 years), middle-aged (39), aged (roughly 65) and long-lived (about 82). To avoid experimental bias, donors of different ages were spread randomly across the sequencing lanes. The study analyzed two additional independent replicas of 1 million unique cDNA reads from the same blood draw for two donors, one aged 18 to 30 and one aged 80 or older. Overall study results and their limits: The percentage of naive T cells measured by flow cytometry correlated strongly with observed TCR beta diversity. Compared with the aged group, more naive CD4+ T cells, fewer expanded clones and increased TCR diversity were shown by the long-lived group, suggesting age selection. Estimates of total diversity based on one million sequenced T cells were regarded as lower bounds and as underestimates. Because donor CMV infection status was unknown, age-related changes in expanded clonotypes were potentially confounded. Since profiling was done on bulk unsorted PBMCs, naive and antigen-experienced compartments could not be conclusively compared. Observed TCR beta diversity per million T cells fell roughly linearly with age, and a significant reduction was already apparent by age around 40.

Library generation was performed with 5' RACE. Sequencing used an Illumina HiSeq 2500. A second PCR of about 6 to 12 cycles was performed with a sample-barcoded 5' primer and a J-beta primer mix. A unique molecular identifier was introduced onto each TCR beta cDNA molecule by a template-switch 5' adaptor carrying 12 random nucleotides. Each sample yielded at least 3 million CDR3-containing paired-end reads. The Mint cDNA synthesis kit, primed by a TRBC-specific oligonucleotide, was used to synthesize first-strand cDNA from all RNA. After uracil-DNA glycosylase treatment, a first 18-cycle PCR used universal primers M1SS and BC2_uni_R on all cDNA. In the paper's pipeline: For normalization, 1 million high-quality reads, each with a distinct molecular identifier, were randomly selected from each sample. Reads with shared molecular identifiers were discarded instead of being binned into consensus sequences. MiTCR, set to a Q25 quality threshold and the strictest error-elimination algorithm, was used for CDR3 identification, clonotype clustering and error correction. A nonparametric unseen species model using Euler transformation provided a lower-bound estimate of total TCR beta diversity. In-frame beta chains were kept once TCRdb had trimmed the public reads at Q25 with fastp and called clones with MiXCR. Rows merge per CDR3 protein into single entries with the most common DNA and genes. Clone size and V and J calls follow TCRdb, not the original study. This sample is represented by hundreds of thousands of distinct CDR3 sequences; 45% to 50% of them were singletons. The ten largest clonotypes hold roughly 30% of the sample.

The sequence was collected from a woman aged 60-75 years in good health. Rearrangement joined TRBV15 to TRBJ2-7, with a tentative D call of TRBD1 or TRBD2, each matching 6 bases. The sequencing input was blood. In nucleotides, the sequence is TGTGCCACCAGCAGAGAAGGGGGGCTATCCTACGAGCAGTACTTC. The translation is CATSREGGLSYEQYF.